These 16 T cell receptor beta chains came from one sample sequenced in a study of blood T cell repertoires in COVID-19. Repertoires were generated with immunoSEQ multiplex PCR, while TCRdb's copy carries only in-frame clones and drops some. The profile shows 150,000 or so clones, around 80% of them singletons. The sequenced sample was PBMCs or T cells enriched from blood (not recorded which). All receptors derive from a man in his sixties or seventies who had been exposed to COVID-19.

The table lists this clone with a count of one. The V call is TRBV10-3, the J call TRBJ1-1, with a possible D match to TRBD1 (5 bases). CDR3 length: 12 amino acids. With 4 bases removed from V and 8 bases from J, the gap between germline ends came to 11 bases. Germline CDR1 is ENHRY and CDR2 is SYGVKD. CDR3 DNA: TGTGCCATCAGTGCATTAGACAGAGAAGCTTTCTTT. Protein: CAISALDREAFF.

The genes are TRBV5-6 and TRBJ1-2; no clear D gene. The germline V gene encodes CDR1 SGHDT and CDR2 YYEEEE. Trimming removed 2 bases at V and 13 bases at J, with 12 bases between. The CDR3 spans 11 residues. This chain's CDR3 is CASSFGGLGTF. The CDR3 DNA is TGTGCCAGCAGCTTCGGAGGGCTTGGCACCTTC.

The CDR3 nucleotides are TGCGCCAGCAGCCAAGACTCCGAAGCTTTCTTT. This encodes CASSQDSEAFF. The V and J genes are TRBV4-1 and TRBJ1-1; no definite D call. The V end lost 0 bases, the J end lost 8 bases, and 4 bases lay between the germline ends. Germline V lookup: CDR1 MGHRA, CDR2 YSYEKL. The CDR3 runs to 11 residues.

V is TRBV7-2 and J is TRBJ1-6; perhaps TRBD1 as D (5 bases). CDR1 is SGHTA, CDR2 FQGNSA, per germline. This CDR3 comprises 14 residues. V was trimmed by 5 bases and J by 7 bases, leaving 12 bases between them. CDR3 region: CASSRSGLNSPLHF. DNA of the CDR3: TGTGCCAGCAGCCGCTCAGGGTTAAATTCACCCCTCCACTTT.

The chain links TRBV11-2 to TRBJ1-1; 8 bases map to TRBD1. The germline CDR1 and CDR2 sequences are SGHAT and FQNNGV. V dropped 3 bases and J dropped 0; count of bases not matched to a gene: 6. The CDR3 consists of 16 residues. The CDR3: CASSFYRGAMNTEAFF. DNA of the CDR3: TGTGCCAGCAGCTTTTACAGGGGGGCGATGAACACTGAAGCTTTCTTT.

V is TRBV5-1 and J is TRBJ2-7; the D gene is possibly TRBD1 (6 bases). The CDR3 loop spans 14 amino acids. V was pared by 1 base and J by 2 bases, with 10 bases between. The germline gives CDR1 SGHRS, CDR2 YFSETQ. The CDR3 loop is CASSLNRAPYEQYF. In DNA form, the CDR3 reads TGCGCCAGCAGCTTGAACAGGGCCCCCTACGAGCAGTACTTC.

This chain uses TRBV29-1 with TRBJ1-3; TRBD1 matches at 7 bases. The CDR3 totals 12 residues. The ends lost 6 bases at V and 4 bases at J; junction bases unmatched: 3. CDR1 is SQVTM, CDR2 ANQGSEA, per germline. CDR3 sequence reads: CSVGTAGNTIYF. DNA of the CDR3: TGCAGCGTCGGGACAGCCGGAAACACCATATATTTT.

This clone occurred a few times. CDR3 loop: CASSPGYSGNTIYF. CDR3 nucleotides: TGTGCCAGCAGCCCAGGTTATTCTGGAAACACCATATATTTT. The chain uses TRBV7-3 and TRBJ1-3; D gene uncertain. This CDR3 is built from 14 residues. V was cut by 5 bases and J by 1 base, with 9 bases left in between. Looked up from germline, CDR1 is SGHTA and CDR2 is FQGTGA.

This sequence joins TRBV29-1 and TRBJ1-1; no definite D call. V shed 4 bases and J shed 1 base, with 10 bases lying between them. There are 13 residues in the CDR3. CDR1 SQVTM and CDR2 ANQGSEA come from the germline V gene. The CDR3 coding sequence is TGCAGCGTTGCAGGCCTGCCGAACACTGAAGCTTTCTTT. It yields the protein CSVAGLPNTEAFF.

This chain links TRBV3-1 (or the pseudogene TRBV3-2) with TRBJ2-3; D may be TRBD2 (7 bases). Between the trimmed V and J ends, which lost 4 bases and 11 bases, there was a span of 22 bases. The CDR3 consists of 15 residues. Germline V gene lookup returns CDR1 LGHDT and CDR2 YNNKEL (reference sequence). CDR3 loop: CASSLVRGLIVGQYF. The CDR3 DNA is TGTGCCAGCAGCCTTGTGCGGGGGCTCATCGTGGGGCAGTATTTT.

The chain recombines TRBV5-1 with TRBJ1-2; 10 bases agree with TRBD1. The CDR3 extends over 14 amino acids. Per the germline V gene, CDR1 is SGHRS and CDR2 is YFSETQ. V lost 6 bases, J lost 3 bases, and 5 bases stayed unmatched. The CDR3 is CASTPGQGHYGYTF. CDR3 DNA: TGCGCCAGCACTCCGGGACAGGGGCACTATGGCTACACCTTC.

The V call is TRBV3-1 (or the pseudogene TRBV3-2), the J call TRBJ1-6; D call uncertain. The V end lost 0 bases, the J end lost 6 bases, and 15 bases lay between the germline ends. The V gene's germline CDR1 is LGHDT and CDR2 YNNKEL (reference sequence). The CDR3 totals 17 residues. CDR3: CASSQEAGGILNSPLHF. CDR3 nucleotide sequence: TGTGCCAGCAGCCAAGAGGCCGGAGGGATCCTTAATTCACCCCTCCACTTT.

This clone was seen once. The chain recombines TRBV19 with TRBJ1-2, with TRBD1 matching over 8 bases. In germline, CDR1 is LNHDA, CDR2 SQIVND (reference sequence). This CDR3 is built from 14 residues. V was clipped by 6 bases and J by 8 bases; unmatched bases: 11. The CDR3 sequence: CASRLAGQVYGYTF. The CDR3, as DNA: TGTGCCAGTAGACTGGCGGGACAGGTCTACGGCTACACCTTC.

DNA for the CDR3: TGTGCCTGGAGTGCTACAGGGTCCTCTGGAAACACCATATATTTT. This sequence encodes CAWSATGSSGNTIYF. The rearrangement links TRBV30 to TRBJ1-3; a possible D gene is TRBD1 (6 bases). Deletions cut 1 base from V and 0 bases from J, with 10 bases between. Germline CDR1 is GTSNPN and CDR2 is SVGIG (reference sequence). This CDR3 region has 15 residues.

This chain joins TRBV21-1 and TRBJ2-3; TRBD2, the table's D call, lacks a check against the DNA. TRBV21-1 is a recognized pseudogene. This CDR3 contains 19 residues. The CDR3 protein is CASRRKVAGGPMRTDTQYF. The CDR3 bases are TGTGCCAGCAGAAGAAAGGTCGCGGGGGGCCCGATGCGCACAGATACGCAGTATTTT.

The V call is TRBV18, the J call TRBJ2-7; 7 nucleotides agree with TRBD1. J gave up 5 bases and V 6 bases, and 4 bases lay outside the gene matches. CDR1 and CDR2 from the germline V gene are KGHSH and LQKENI. The CDR3 is 12 amino acids. The CDR3 loop reads CASSRGQDEQYF. The CDR3 bases are TGTGCCAGCTCCCGCGGACAGGACGAGCAGTACTTC.